This T cell receptor (beta chain) comes out of a study of tumor and adjacent non-tumor tissue in lung cancer. RNA was extracted from bulk tissue without any cell sorting. Three rounds of nested PCR, following a modified ARM-PCR protocol, produced the TCRbeta library. TCRdb ran MiXCR on the multiplex PCR reads and lists one entry per CDR3 protein. Of 65,000 to 80,000 distinct CDR3 sequences listed, roughly 72% are singletons. The CDR3 contains 13 residues. The germline gives CDR1 MNHEY, CDR2 SVGAGI. V lost 2 bases and J 9 bases, leaving 14 bases between the germline ends. Sequencing input: lung tumor tissue. The sequence derives from a man in his sixties with non-small cell lung cancer. V gene TRBV6-5 combines with J gene TRBJ2-7, with a weak D call TRBD1 (6 bases). CDR3 region: CASSYRGTHGQYF. The DNA for the CDR3 is TGTGCCAGCAGTTACAGGGGGACCCACGGGCAGTACTTC.